The TCR beta chain under discussion was sequenced for a study of T cell responses to AZD1222 COVID-19 vaccine. Study findings and constraints: Of the AZD1222 recipients, only 5 or 6 were seropositive at baseline.

Produced via immunoSEQ multiplex PCR; TCRdb's table is partial and in-frame only. The profile shows around 150,000 clones, about 93% of them singletons. This CDR3 contains 16 residues. CDR1 is KGHSH and CDR2 is LQKENI in the germline V gene. The V end was cut by 1 base, the J end by 0 bases, with 9 bases between. About this clone: Its antigen is not known.

Sequences were derived from peripheral blood, sampled on day 0 of AZD1222 vaccination. The TCR was taken from an adult in good health. This chain links TRBV18 with TRBJ2-2; D is unresolved. The CDR3 nucleotides read TGTGCCAGCTCACCACTCTTTGCGACGAACACCGGGGAGCTGTTTTTT. It is translated as CASSPLFATNTGELFF.